This TCR beta chain originates from a study of PD-1 blockade in classical Hodgkin lymphoma. About the study: Every 2 weeks, patients got 3 mg/kg intravenous nivolumab. Study conclusions and caveats: Complete responders possessed baseline diversity comparable to newly diagnosed patients. Only CD4+ TCR diversity, not CD8+, had risen significantly by C4D1.

This CDR3 is built from 16 residues. Germline-derived CDR1 and CDR2 are SGHTA and FQGNSA. Trimming removed 5 bases from V and 1 base from J; junction bases left unmatched: 10. Documented time point: cycle 4 day 1 (C4D1), after 5 to 7 weeks of nivolumab. Brentuximab vedotin exposure varied, and every patient relapsed after autologous stem cell transplantation. Thawed PBMCs yielded CD4+ T cells through magnetic negative selection. Best outcomes ranged across complete response, partial response and progressive disease. Remarks on this clone: Antigen specificity is unknown.

Using immunoSEQ multiplex PCR, the repertoire was profiled, and TCRdb retains in-frame clones only, with some absent. The sample yields about 22,000 clones, under 75% seen once. The chain couples TRBV7-2 to TRBJ2-5, with 7 bases matching TRBD1. The clonotype originates from a human donor with classical Hodgkin lymphoma. This material consisted of CD4+ T cells from blood, taken before the fourth cycle of nivolumab. The CDR3 region has the DNA TGTGCCAGCAGCCTGATTATCGGGACAGCCCAAGAGACCCAGTACTTC. It translates to CASSLIIGTAQETQYF.